The present T cell receptor (beta chain) was sequenced within a study of a mutant IDH1 vaccine in newly diagnosed glioma. The overall study: Mean patient age was about 40 years; approximately 60% were male and around 40% female. Pretreatment consisted of radiotherapy, temozolomide, or both, with most receiving both.

This clone occurred once. As yet, its antigen is unknown. The time point denotes: week 23, last vaccination. The study gave 300 ug of mutant IDH1 20-mer peptide per vaccine dose, with topical imiquimod. The data were produced by immunoSEQ multiplex PCR, yet TCRdb's version contains in-frame clones alone and is incomplete. In the table there are over 35,000 clones, roughly 80% of which are singletons. Germline-derived CDR1 and CDR2 are SGHNT and YYREEE (reference sequence). V was trimmed by 0 bases and J by 8 bases, leaving 17 bases between them. This CDR3 comprises 15 residues. General study findings and limits: The vaccine induced immune responses, and these occurred in around 93% of patients. Pseudoprogression appeared independent of alterations in top peripheral clonotypes.

The TCR originated in a woman between 18 and 29 years old with glioma. Some clones in this sample may be carry-over from other donors' samples. The V call is TRBV5-4, the J call TRBJ1-2; D not resolved. Sequenced material: PBMCs, taken from a glioma patient whose treatment included an IDH1 peptide vaccine. Written as DNA, the CDR3 is TGTGCCAGCAGCTTGGTTGTCTTGGGTTCACACGGCTACACCTTC. This translates into CASSLVVLGSHGYTF.